The 28 T cell receptor beta chains below come from one sample, sequenced in a study of OX40 agonist ivuxolimab in advanced cancers. Profiling relied on immunoSEQ multiplex PCR, and the TCRdb table lists in-frame clones only, not all of them. Of more than 45,000 clones listed, roughly 86% are singletons. The source was CD4+ or CD8+ T cells sorted from blood, collected in a trial of the OX40 agonist ivuxolimab. The source of these receptors is an adult with an advanced solid tumor such as melanoma, head and neck, liver or kidney cancer.

This sequence joins TRBV7-8 and TRBJ2-2, with 8 bases matching TRBD1. After removal of 5 bases from V and 0 bases from J, the junction contained 5 bases not matched to a gene. CDR1 is SGHVS and CDR2 is FQNEAQ in the germline V gene. The CDR3 consists of 16 residues. The CDR3 sequence: CASSPGGRSNTGELFF. As DNA, the CDR3 is TGTGCCAGCAGCCCAGGGGGCAGGTCGAACACCGGGGAGCTGTTTTTT.

This clone was seen once. V is TRBV7-3 and J is TRBJ1-1; weak D call: TRBD1 (6 bases). The germline V and J ends were trimmed by 3 bases and 4 bases, with 15 bases remaining between them. The germline gives CDR1 SGHTA, CDR2 FQGTGA. CDR3 size: 15 residues. For the CDR3, the DNA is TGTGCCAGCAGCTTGTCGGGACATCCGGGCACTGAAGCTTTCTTT. It specifies CASSLSGHPGTEAFF.

The V gene is TRBV6-5, the J gene TRBJ1-5; no clear D. V was clipped by 0 bases and J by 0 bases, with 9 bases between them. The germline CDR1 and CDR2 sequences are MNHEY and SVGAGI. The CDR3 consists of 16 residues. The CDR3, as DNA: TGTGCCAGCAGTTACTCGATGGCAGATAGCAATCAGCCCCAGCATTTT. Amino acids: CASSYSMADSNQPQHF.

The chain employs TRBV18 and TRBJ2-7, with 7 bases that match TRBD1. Germline assignment: CDR1 KGHSH and CDR2 LQKENI. The CDR3 totals 14 residues. V was pared by 6 bases and J by 1 base, with 6 bases of the junction left unmatched. The CDR3 sequence is CASSVTGKSYEQYF. For the CDR3, the DNA is TGTGCCAGCTCGGTGACAGGGAAATCCTACGAGCAGTACTTC.

In its sample, this clone was seen a few times. This chain connects TRBV2 to TRBJ1-2; no definite D call. The CDR3 is made up of 14 amino acids. V was clipped by 9 bases and J by 8 bases, with 22 bases between them. Per the germline V gene, CDR1 is SNHLY and CDR2 is FYNNEI. The CDR3, as DNA: TGTGCCAGGGAAGGCTCGGACTGGCTAGAGGGCTACACCTTC. Amino acids: CAREGSDWLEGYTF.

The chain recombines TRBV11-1 with TRBJ2-3; D remains unclear. The CDR3 is 13 amino acids. Trimming left V 3 bases short and J 1 base short, with 5 bases between. Germline assignment: CDR1 SGHAT and CDR2 FQDESV (reference sequence). As DNA, the CDR3 is TGTGCCAGCAGCTTGGCGGGCACAGATACGCAGTATTTT. This sequence encodes CASSLAGTDTQYF.

This rearrangement joins TRBV10-3 to TRBJ1-5; TRBD1 matches 7 bases. The germline V gene has CDR1 ENHRY and CDR2 SYGVKD. CDR3 size: 13 residues. J was trimmed by 8 bases and V by 6 bases; bases with no gene match: 7. CDR3 in amino acids: CAIRGQAAEPQHF. Here the CDR3 DNA reads TGTGCCATCAGAGGACAGGCTGCGGAGCCCCAGCATTTT.

V usage is TRBV4-1 and J usage is TRBJ2-1, with 10 positions matching TRBD2. Germline lookup yields CDR1 MGHRA and CDR2 YSYEKL. Losses at the gene ends were 2 bases for V and 1 base for J; bases not matched to a gene: 5. The CDR3 has 17 amino acids. CDR3 in DNA: TGCGCCAGCAGCCAAAGAGATAGCGGGGGGTCCTACAATGAGCAGTTCTTC. It codes for CASSQRDSGGSYNEQFF.

This clone was seen only once. The sample carries other DNA sequences with the same CDR3. This chain connects TRBV5-1 to TRBJ1-5; TRBD1 agrees at 7 bases. V gave up 0 bases and J gave up 10 bases; unmatched junction bases: 4. The germline gives CDR1 SGHRS, CDR2 YFSETQ. The CDR3 sequence is 13 residues long. In nucleotides, the CDR3 is TGCGCCAGCAGCTTGGGGCAGGGGGAACCCCAGCATTTT. This encodes CASSLGQGEPQHF.

The rearrangement links TRBV11-2 to TRBJ1-1; a weak D match, TRBD1 (5 bases). V was shortened by 1 base and J by 4 bases, with 7 bases between the two germline ends. The CDR3 consists of 13 residues. CDR1 and CDR2 from the germline V gene are SGHAT and FQNNGV. The CDR3 is CASSLARGTEAFF. In nucleotides, the CDR3 is TGTGCCAGCAGCTTAGCAAGGGGCACTGAAGCTTTCTTT.

This clone was observed once. V gene TRBV10-3 combines with J gene TRBJ1-2; maybe TRBD1 (6 bases). CDR3 length equals 15 residues. Deletions cut 3 bases from V and 5 bases from J, with 16 bases between. Germline V lookup: CDR1 ENHRY, CDR2 SYGVKD. CDR3 in amino acids: CAISEYREEEYGYTF. DNA of the CDR3: TGTGCCATCAGTGAATACAGGGAGGAGGAGTATGGCTACACCTTC.

The chain is built from TRBV5-5 and TRBJ2-1; 7 bases are shared with TRBD1. Trimming removed 0 bases from V and 7 bases from J; junction bases left unmatched: 7. CDR3 length: 15 amino acids. Germline-derived CDR1 and CDR2 are SGHKS and YYEKEE (reference sequence). DNA of the CDR3: TGTGCCAGCAGCTTGGAGGGGGCCGGGATAAATGAGCAGTTCTTC. It is translated as CASSLEGAGINEQFF. Full variable domain (missing parts from reference TRBV5-5 and TRBJ2-1): DAGVTQSPTHLIKTRGQQVTLRCSPISGHKSVSWYQQVLGQGPQFIFQYYEKEERGRGNFPDRFSARQFPNYSSELNVNALLLGDSALYLCASSLEGAGINEQFFGPGTRLTVL.

CDR3 sequence reads: CASSLEATNEKLFF. In nucleotides, the CDR3 is TGTGCCAGCAGCTTAGAGGCAACTAATGAAAAACTGTTTTTT. The rearrangement joins TRBV7-6 to TRBJ1-4, with D hard to call. Between the trimmed V and J ends, which lost 1 base and 0 bases, there was a span of 3 bases. The germline CDR1 and CDR2 sequences are SGHVS and FNYEAQ. This CDR3 contains 14 residues.

The chain uses TRBV5-1 and TRBJ1-1; 11 positions match TRBD1. Per germline, CDR1 SGHRS and CDR2 YFSETQ. This CDR3 spans 13 amino acids. The trim removed 5 bases at V and 7 bases at J, leaving 4 bases unmatched. The CDR3 region has the DNA TGCGCCAGCAGGGAAGGGACAGGGGGTGAAGCTTTCTTT. Protein: CASREGTGGEAFF. The full variable domain, with the rest looked up from reference TRBV5-1 and TRBJ1-1, is KAGVTQTPRYLIKTRGQQVTLSCSPISGHRSVSWYQQTPGQGLQFLFEYFSETQRNKGNFPGRFSGRQFSNSRSEMNVSTLELGDSALYLCASREGTGGEAFFGQGTRLTVV.

This sequence joins TRBV6-6 and TRBJ1-5; D gene unclear. The germline V and J ends were trimmed by 6 bases and 0 bases, with 12 bases remaining between them. This CDR3 is built from 15 residues. Per germline, CDR1 MNHNY and CDR2 SVGAGI (reference sequence). The CDR3 sequence: CASSPQALSNQPQHF. CDR3 DNA sequence: TGTGCCAGCAGCCCCCAGGCCCTTAGCAATCAGCCCCAGCATTTT.

The V gene is TRBV2, the J gene TRBJ2-1, with a possible D match to TRBD2 (5 bases). CDR3 length: 13 residues. Trimming took off 8 bases at V and 6 bases at J, with 14 bases between the two ends. CDR1 is SNHLY and CDR2 is FYNNEI in the germline V gene. Written as DNA, the CDR3 is TGTGCCAGCGGAGGTAACCCCCGCAATGAGCAGTTCTTC. Protein sequence: CASGGNPRNEQFF.

The chain uses TRBV7-8 and TRBJ2-3; possible D gene TRBD2, 6 bases. Germline V lookup: CDR1 SGHVS, CDR2 FQNEAQ. This CDR3 is 16 amino acids long. Trimming cost V 5 bases and J 4 bases, with 19 bases left between them. In DNA, the CDR3 is TGTGCCAGCAGCCCGCGGGACTTTATCGGTGCAGATACGCAGTATTTT. Its protein product is CASSPRDFIGADTQYF.

The chain couples TRBV28 to TRBJ1-6, with D possibly being TRBD1 (5 bases). The CDR3 length is 15 residues. Germline V CDR1 and CDR2: MDHEN, SYDVKM. V lost 3 bases and J 7 bases, leaving 13 bases between the germline ends. CDR3 amino acids: CASSFQGPSNSPLHF. The CDR3 nucleotides read TGTGCCAGCAGTTTCCAGGGCCCCTCAAATTCACCCCTCCACTTT.

The chain combines TRBV9 with TRBJ1-1, with TRBD1 identical over 9 bases. From germline, CDR1 is SGDLS and CDR2 YYNGEE. This CDR3 is built from 17 residues. J gave up 0 bases and V 0 bases, and 6 bases lay outside the gene matches. Here the CDR3 DNA reads TGTGCCAGCAGCGTAGGGACAGGGGCGCTCATGAACACTGAAGCTTTCTTT. The encoded protein is CASSVGTGALMNTEAFF.

The chain links TRBV9 to TRBJ1-2; the D gene is possibly TRBD1 (5 bases). This CDR3 contains 13 residues. Germline loops: CDR1 SGDLS, CDR2 YYNGEE. Trimming cost V 6 bases and J 0 bases, with 9 bases left between them. The CDR3 sequence is CASTQTANYGYTF. CDR3 DNA: TGTGCCAGCACCCAGACAGCTAACTATGGCTACACCTTC.

This chain joins TRBV2 and TRBJ1-3; D is undetermined. Trimming took off 6 bases at V and 2 bases at J, with 8 bases between the two ends. The CDR3 extends over 13 amino acids. Germline CDR1 reads SNHLY; CDR2 reads FYNNEI. As DNA, the CDR3 is TGTGCCAGCAGCCGGGCCCCTGGAAACACCATATATTTT. Its protein product is CASSRAPGNTIYF.

This clone was picked up one time. This chain uses TRBV6-6 with TRBJ1-4, with D hard to call. In germline, CDR1 is MNHNY, CDR2 SVGAGI (reference sequence). Trimming cost V 7 bases and J 0 bases, with 12 bases left between them. The CDR3 length is 15 residues. The chain's CDR3 is CASIKGEATNEKLFF. The CDR3 coding sequence is TGTGCCAGCATCAAGGGTGAGGCAACTAATGAAAAACTGTTTTTT.

The chain carries TRBV7-6 and TRBJ2-1, with TRBD1 matching over 7 bases. The junction had 20 bases not matched to a gene; V was cut back by 0 bases and J by 12 bases. This CDR3 has 18 amino acids. CDR1 SGHVS and CDR2 FNYEAQ come from the germline V gene. CDR3 region: CASSLAISGSGQPARQFF. Written as DNA, the CDR3 is TGTGCCAGCAGCTTAGCAATATCGGGTTCGGGACAGCCCGCGCGGCAGTTCTTC.

This clone was detected only once. This chain connects TRBV27 to TRBJ1-5; D not resolved. V lost 3 bases to trimming and J lost 0 bases, with 9 bases between them. This CDR3 spans 15 amino acids. Germline lookup yields CDR1 MNHEY and CDR2 SMNVEV (reference sequence). The CDR3 region is CASSFGPNSNQPQHF. CDR3 in DNA: TGTGCCAGCAGTTTTGGGCCGAATAGCAATCAGCCCCAGCATTTT.

The J gene is TRBJ2-1, the V gene TRBV7-3; TRBD2 agrees at 8 bases. The CDR3 runs to 17 residues. Germline V gene data show CDR1 as SGHTA and CDR2 as FQGTGA. The ends lost 2 bases at V and 6 bases at J; junction bases unmatched: 12. Written as DNA, the CDR3 is TGTGCCAGCAGCTTAGGCGGGGGTGGTAGCGGGATCAATGAGCAGTTCTTC. It is translated as CASSLGGGGSGINEQFF.

The chain recombines TRBV9 with TRBJ1-1; weak D call: TRBD1 (5 bases). This CDR3 is built from 14 residues. The germline CDR1 and CDR2 sequences are SGDLS and YYNGEE. Deletions cut 2 bases from V and 0 bases from J, with 8 bases between. The CDR3 DNA is TGTGCCAGCAGCGTGCGGGGGATGAACACTGAAGCTTTCTTT. The encoded protein is CASSVRGMNTEAFF.

The chain has TRBV19 and TRBJ2-1; TRBD2 matches at 12 bases. Germline CDR1 and CDR2: LNHDA and SQIVND (reference sequence). Germline trimming cut 5 bases from V and 6 bases from J; bases unmatched to any gene: 5. The CDR3 spans 15 residues. The CDR3 region has the DNA TGTGCCAGTAGTGTCAAGGGACTAGCGGGCAATGAGCAGTTCTTC. It encodes CASSVKGLAGNEQFF.

The chain carries TRBV2 and TRBJ2-1; the match to TRBD2 covers 10 bases. With 4 bases clipped from V and 9 bases from J, the junction kept 9 bases outside the gene matches. The CDR3 covers 15 residues. CDR1 is SNHLY and CDR2 is FYNNEI in the germline V gene. CDR3 loop: CASSGLAGALSEQFF. CDR3 coding DNA: TGTGCCAGCAGTGGGCTAGCGGGGGCTCTCAGTGAGCAGTTCTTC. The variable domain in full, completed from reference TRBV2 and TRBJ2-1, reads EPEVTQTPSHQVTQMGQEVILRCVPISNHLYFYWYRQILGQKVEFLVSFYNNEISEKSEIFDDQFSVERPDGSNFTLKIRSTKLEDSAMYFCASSGLAGALSEQFFGPGTRLTVL.